This is a list of T cell receptor beta chains from one sample in a study of cytomegalovirus exposure and HLA in healthy donors. Measured with immunoSEQ multiplex PCR; TCRdb has only the in-frame clones, and not every one. Here the sample spans hundreds of thousands of clones, about 89% being singletons. Sequencing used PBMCs. The source is a woman aged 18-29 years in good health and CMV-seronegative. CDR3s include the opening cysteine and the closing phenylalanine or tryptophan. Each record gives: CDR3 length, V gene, D gene, clone size, J gene, CDR3 DNA, CDR3 protein. A D gene is named only where the DNA matches it firmly. Size is stated for part of the rows, as once, few or many counts, or as a class when the clone is expanded.

>13|TRBV5-8|NA|NA|TRBJ1-5
TGTGCCAGCAGCTTCGGGAGAAATCAGCCCCAGCATTTT
CASSFGRNQPQHF
>18|TRBV5-1|TRBD2|NA|TRBJ2-3
TGCGCCAGCAGCTTTGTCAGCGGGGGGGTCTCTAGGAGCGATACGCAGTATTTT
CASSFVSGGVSRSDTQYF
>15|TRBV9|NA|few|TRBJ1-6
TGTGCCAGCAGTCTGGCTGGTGGGGCAGGTTCACCCCTCCACTTT
CASSLAGGAGSPLHF
>11|TRBV11-2|NA|NA|TRBJ1-1
TGTGCCAGCAGCTTTCCAGGTGAAGCTTTCTTT
CASSFPGEAFF
>15|TRBV5-1|TRBD1|few|TRBJ2-7
TGCGCCAGCAGCTTGGAAGGGACAGGGTACCACGAGCAGTACTTC
CASSLEGTGYHEQYF
>15|TRBV27|NA|NA|TRBJ1-1
TGTGCCAGCCTTGGAGTTTCTATCATGAACACTGAAGCTTTCTTT
CASLGVSIMNTEAFF
>15|TRBV5-1|NA|NA|TRBJ1-1
TGCGCCAGCAGCTTGGTAGGAGGGTTCAGGCCTGAAGCTTTCTTT
CASSLVGGFRPEAFF
>12|TRBV2|NA|NA|TRBJ1-5
TGTGCCAGCAGTGAACAAAATCAGCCCCAGCATTTT
CASSEQNQPQHF
>17|TRBV27|TRBD2|NA|TRBJ2-3
TGTGCCAGCAGTCGCCCCTGGCGGGAGGGCAGCACAGATACGCAGTATTTT
CASSRPWREGSTDTQYF
>13|TRBV6-4|NA|NA|TRBJ1-1
TGTGCCAGCAGCAGGACAGAGAGGGCTGAAGCTTTCTTT
CASSRTERAEAFF
>11|TRBV6-5|NA|NA|TRBJ1-2
TGTGCCAGCGGGCGGGGCTATGGCTACACCTTC
CASGRGYGYTF
>8|TRBV7-9|NA|NA|TRBJ2-5
TGTGCCACGGAGACCCAGTACTTC
CATETQYF
>12|TRBV12-5|NA|NA|TRBJ2-1
TGTGCTAGTGGTTTTTCTCCGGATGAGCAGTTCTTC
CASGFSPDEQFF
>13|TRBV29-1|NA|NA|TRBJ1-1
TGCAGCGTTGGTCACTCTCCGGACACTGAAGCTTTCTTT
CSVGHSPDTEAFF
>15|TRBV9|TRBD2|NA|TRBJ2-1
TGTGCCAGCAGCGTAGACACTAGCGGGAGCAATGAGCAGTTCTTC
CASSVDTSGSNEQFF
>14|TRBV5-1|TRBD1|NA|TRBJ2-5
TGCGCCAGCAGCCCTTCCGGGACAGGGGTGTCCCAGTACTTC
CASSPSGTGVSQYF
>13|TRBV5-1|TRBD1|NA|TRBJ1-1
TGCGCCAGCAGCTTGGACAGGGGGACTGAAGCTTTCTTT
CASSLDRGTEAFF
>16|TRBV11-2|TRBD2|NA|TRBJ2-3
TGTGCCAGCAGCCCGGATAGCACGGGAGGGGCAGATACGCAGTATTTT
CASSPDSTGGADTQYF
>18|TRBV4-1|TRBD1|once|TRBJ1-6
TGCGCCAGCAGCCAGGTTCAGCCCGGGACAGGGGTACAATCACCCCTCCACTTT
CASSQVQPGTGVQSPLHF
>19|TRBV11-2|TRBD2|NA|TRBJ2-1
TGTGCCAGCAGCCCTCGGCGGGGACTAGCGGGACAAATTTACAATGAGCAGTTCTTC
CASSPRRGLAGQIYNEQFF
>15|TRBV2|NA|NA|TRBJ1-1
TGTGCCAGCAGTGAAGAGGAGTTCTCGAGCACTGAAGCTTTCTTT
CASSEEEFSSTEAFF
>15|TRBV5-1|NA|NA|TRBJ1-6
TGCGCCAGCACCCTTGGACTGGTTTTTAATTCACCCCTCCACTTT
CASTLGLVFNSPLHF
>15|TRBV7-3|TRBD1|NA|TRBJ1-2
TGTGCCAGCAGCTTGCAGGGACAGTCCCACTATGGCTACACCTTC
CASSLQGQSHYGYTF
>14|TRBV2|NA|NA|TRBJ2-1
TGTGCCAGCGGAAGACAGGCGGTGGACAATGAGCAGTTCTTC
CASGRQAVDNEQFF
>14|TRBV2|NA|once|TRBJ2-7
TGTGCCAGCAGTGAAGCCAGGGGGGACTACGAGCAGTACTTC
CASSEARGDYEQYF
>17|TRBV7-6|TRBD1|NA|TRBJ2-3
TGTGCCAGCAGCGCAAGGACAGGGGGCGCTGGAACAGATACGCAGTATTTT
CASSARTGGAGTDTQYF
>17|TRBV5-1|NA|NA|TRBJ2-3
TGCGCCAGCAGCTTGTTATTTGCGGAACTTAGCACAGATACGCAGTATTTT
CASSLLFAELSTDTQYF
>11|TRBV11-2|NA|NA|TRBJ2-5
TGTGCCAGCAGCTTTCTTGAGACCCAGTACTTC
CASSFLETQYF
>14|TRBV18|NA|NA|TRBJ2-7
TGTGCCAGCTCACCTAATCCAGGAAACTACGAGCAGTACTTC
CASSPNPGNYEQYF
>16|TRBV9|TRBD1|once|TRBJ1-2
TGTGCCAGCAGCCCGAGGGGGGACAGGGCTCAGTATGGCTACACCTTC
CASSPRGDRAQYGYTF
>14|TRBV6-1|NA|NA|TRBJ2-7
TGTGCCAGCAGTGCACAGGGATGGTCCTACGAGCAGTACTTC
CASSAQGWSYEQYF
>15|TRBV30|TRBD2|NA|TRBJ2-5
TGTGCCTGGGCAGGTATTAGCGGGTACCAAGAGACCCAGTACTTC
CAWAGISGYQETQYF
>13|TRBV30|NA|NA|TRBJ1-1
TGTGCCTGGAGTGTGGGGCTAAACACTGAAGCTTTCTTT
CAWSVGLNTEAFF
>15|TRBV10-3|TRBD1|NA|TRBJ2-7
TGTGCCATCAGTGTGTTTAGGGACAGGGGCTACGAGCAGTACTTC
CAISVFRDRGYEQYF
>12|TRBV2|NA|NA|TRBJ1-1
TGTGCCAGCAGTGATGAGACTATGGGGGCTTTCTTT
CASSDETMGAFF
>16|TRBV5-1|TRBD1|NA|TRBJ1-1
TGCGCCAGCAGCCGGTCCCGGGACAGGGAAGACACTGAAGCTTTCTTT
CASSRSRDREDTEAFF
>13|TRBV7-2|NA|NA|TRBJ2-5
TGTGCCAGCAGCGTCAGGCTCCAAGAGACCCAGTACTTC
CASSVRLQETQYF
>16|TRBV4-1|TRBD2|NA|TRBJ2-1
TGCGCCAGCAGCCCGACCCGGCGGGAGTTTGGCAATGAGCAGTTCTTC
CASSPTRREFGNEQFF
>16|TRBV5-6|TRBD2|NA|TRBJ2-3
TGTGCCAGCAGGCGACGGGGACTAGCGGGCACAGATACGCAGTATTTT
CASRRRGLAGTDTQYF
>13|TRBV18|TRBD2|NA|TRBJ2-7
TGTGCCAGCGCCGGGGAGGGTTTCCACGAGCAGTACTTC
CASAGEGFHEQYF
>17|TRBV13|TRBD2|once|TRBJ2-7
TGTGCCAGCAGCTATGGGACTAGCGGAAGTAGCTCCTACGAGCAGTACTTC
CASSYGTSGSSSYEQYF
>13|TRBV13|NA|NA|TRBJ2-7
TGTGCCAGCAGCTTATTCAGGGCCTACGAGCAGTACTTC
CASSLFRAYEQYF
>18|TRBV9|TRBD2|once|TRBJ2-3
TGTGCCAGCAGCGTAGCCGGGCTAGCGGGGGCGAGCACAGATACGCAGTATTTT
CASSVAGLAGASTDTQYF
>15|TRBV10-3|TRBD2|NA|TRBJ2-3
TGTGCCATCAGTGACGGGGGGGAGGGCACAGATACGCAGTATTTT
CAISDGGEGTDTQYF
>15|TRBV2|TRBD1|NA|TRBJ1-2
TGTGCCAGCAGTGAAGCTGGGACAGGGGACTATGGCTACACCTTC
CASSEAGTGDYGYTF
>16|TRBV6-6|NA|NA|TRBJ2-7
TGTGCCAGCAGTTACCAAGCACCCTCAACAGGAGACGAGCAGTACTTC
CASSYQAPSTGDEQYF
>16|TRBV5-1|TRBD1|NA|TRBJ2-7
TGCGCCAGCAGCCTTGAGGCCAGGGACAGGGTCGGGGAGCAGTACTTC
CASSLEARDRVGEQYF
>14|TRBV6-5|NA|NA|TRBJ1-2
TGTGCCAGCATCCCCCGGGGGAGGGACTATGGCTACACCTTC
CASIPRGRDYGYTF
>14|TRBV9|TRBD2|once|TRBJ2-7
TGTGCCAGCAGCATTTCTAGCGGGAGTTACGAGCAGTACTTC
CASSISSGSYEQYF
>14|TRBV7-2|NA|NA|TRBJ2-1
TGTGCCAGCAGCTTAGGAGGGCCAAACAATGAGCAGTTCTTC
CASSLGGPNNEQFF
>16|TRBV5-1|TRBD2|NA|TRBJ2-1
TGCGCCAGCAGCTTGATGTCTAGCGGGGTAAAGGATGAGCAGTTCTTC
CASSLMSSGVKDEQFF
>15|TRBV5-6|TRBD2|NA|TRBJ2-1
TGTGCCAGCGACTACCTCTCGTCGGGGGGCAATGAGCAGTTCTTC
CASDYLSSGGNEQFF